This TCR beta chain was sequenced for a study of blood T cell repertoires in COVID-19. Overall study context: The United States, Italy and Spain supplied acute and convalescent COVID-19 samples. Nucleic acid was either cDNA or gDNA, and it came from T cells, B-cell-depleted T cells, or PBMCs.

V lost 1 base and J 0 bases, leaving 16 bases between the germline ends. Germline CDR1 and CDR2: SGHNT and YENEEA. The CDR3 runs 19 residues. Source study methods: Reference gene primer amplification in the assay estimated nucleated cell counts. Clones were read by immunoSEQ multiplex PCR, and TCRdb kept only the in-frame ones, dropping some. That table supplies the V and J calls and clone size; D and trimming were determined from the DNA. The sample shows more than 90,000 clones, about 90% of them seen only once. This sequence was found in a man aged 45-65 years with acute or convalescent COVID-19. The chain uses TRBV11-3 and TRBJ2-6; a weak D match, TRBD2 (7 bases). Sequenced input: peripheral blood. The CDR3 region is CASSLALGGGGSGANVLTF. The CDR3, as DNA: TGTGCCAGCAGCTTAGCTCTTGGGGGGGGCGGCTCTGGGGCCAACGTCCTGACTTTC.